This T cell receptor beta chain appears in the sequencing data of a study of cytomegalovirus exposure and HLA in healthy donors. Overall study findings and caveats: Across donors, sequencing depth was assumed by presence/absence analyses to be roughly uniform.

The CDR3 runs to 16 residues. CDR1 and CDR2 from the germline V gene are KGHSH and LQKENI. Deletions cut 4 bases from V and 2 bases from J, with 14 bases between. As to this clone: What it recognizes is unknown.

PCR was performed using 60 Vbeta and 13 Jbeta primers. TCRdb's copy holds only in-frame clones and misses some; the assay was immunoSEQ multiplex PCR. The sample has around 110,000 clones, approximately 80% seen once. The sequenced material came from PBMCs. The chain couples TRBV18 to TRBJ1-4, with D perhaps TRBD1 (6 bases). This sequence was found in a woman aged 18-29 years in good health and CMV-seropositive. The CDR3 sequence is CASSLTQGLTNEKLFF. CDR3 bases: TGTGCCAGCTCACTAACTCAGGGGTTGACTAATGAAAAACTGTTTTTT. Complete variable domain (other parts from reference TRBV18 and TRBJ1-4): NAGVMQNPRHLVRRRGQEARLRCSPMKGHSHVYWYRQLPEEGLKFMVYLQKENIIDESGMPKERFSAEFPKEGPSILRIQQVVRGDSAAYFCASSLTQGLTNEKLFFGSGTQLSVL.